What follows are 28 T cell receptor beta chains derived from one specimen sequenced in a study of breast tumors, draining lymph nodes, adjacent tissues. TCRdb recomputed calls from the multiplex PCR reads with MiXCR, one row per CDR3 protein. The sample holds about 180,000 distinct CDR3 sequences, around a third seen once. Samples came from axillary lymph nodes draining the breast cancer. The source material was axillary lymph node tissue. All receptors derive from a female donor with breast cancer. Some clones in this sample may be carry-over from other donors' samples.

The CDR3 sequence: CASSEAWESRNTIYF. CDR3 bases: TGTGCCAGCAGTGAAGCGTGGGAGTCACGAAACACCATATATTTT. The V gene is TRBV6-1, the J gene TRBJ1-3; D gene ambiguous. Germline V gene sequence: CDR1 MNHNS, CDR2 SASEGT. This CDR3 contains 15 residues. Trimming shortened V by 0 bases and J by 5 bases, and 11 bases separated the two germline ends.

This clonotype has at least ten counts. CDR3 bases: TGTGCCAGCAGCCTAGGATTAGGCCAAGAGACCCAGTACTTC. This codes for CASSLGLGQETQYF. The chain carries TRBV6-6 and TRBJ2-5; D unresolved. The CDR3 sequence is 14 residues long. The germline gives CDR1 MNHNY, CDR2 SVGAGI (reference sequence). Trimming took off 6 bases at V and 1 base at J, with 12 bases between the two ends.

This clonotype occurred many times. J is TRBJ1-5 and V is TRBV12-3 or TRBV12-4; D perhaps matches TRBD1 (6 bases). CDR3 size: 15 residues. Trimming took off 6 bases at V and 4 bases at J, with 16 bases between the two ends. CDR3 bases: TGTGCCAGCAGCTCGAACAGGGAATGGAATCAGCCCCAGCATTTT. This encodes CASSSNREWNQPQHF.

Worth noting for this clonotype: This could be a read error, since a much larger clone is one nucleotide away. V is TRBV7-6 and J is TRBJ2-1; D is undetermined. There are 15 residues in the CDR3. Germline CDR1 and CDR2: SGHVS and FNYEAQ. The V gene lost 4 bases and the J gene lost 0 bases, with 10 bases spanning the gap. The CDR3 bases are TGTGCCAGCAGCTGGAACTCCAGCTCCTACAATGAGCAGTTCTTC. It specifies CASSWNSSSYNEQFF.

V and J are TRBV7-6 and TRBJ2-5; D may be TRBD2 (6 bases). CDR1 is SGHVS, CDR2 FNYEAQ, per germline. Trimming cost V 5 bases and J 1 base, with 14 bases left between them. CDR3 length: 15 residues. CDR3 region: CASSDGGKRQETQYF. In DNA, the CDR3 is TGTGCCAGCAGCGATGGGGGGAAGCGCCAAGAGACCCAGTACTTC.

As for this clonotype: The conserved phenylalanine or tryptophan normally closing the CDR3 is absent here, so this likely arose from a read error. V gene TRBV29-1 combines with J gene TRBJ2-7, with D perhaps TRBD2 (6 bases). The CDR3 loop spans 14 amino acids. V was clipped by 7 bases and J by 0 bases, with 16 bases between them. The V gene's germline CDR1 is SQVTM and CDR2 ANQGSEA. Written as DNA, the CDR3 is TGCAGCGCCACCGGGACCGGGAGCTCCTACGAGCAGTACTAC. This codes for CSATGTGSSYEQYY.

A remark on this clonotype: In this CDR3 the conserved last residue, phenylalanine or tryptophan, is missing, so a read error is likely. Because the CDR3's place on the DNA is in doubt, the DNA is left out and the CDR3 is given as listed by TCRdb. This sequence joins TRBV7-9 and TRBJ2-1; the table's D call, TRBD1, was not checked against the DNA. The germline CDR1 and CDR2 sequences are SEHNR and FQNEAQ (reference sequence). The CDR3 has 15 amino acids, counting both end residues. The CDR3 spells CASSSERGRGNEQTL.

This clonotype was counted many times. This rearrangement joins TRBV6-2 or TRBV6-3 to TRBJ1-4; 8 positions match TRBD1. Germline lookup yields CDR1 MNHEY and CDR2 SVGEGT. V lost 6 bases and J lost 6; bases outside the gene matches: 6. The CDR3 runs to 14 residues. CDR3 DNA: TGTGCCAGCAGGTCGGGACAGGAGCATGAAAAACTGTTTTTT. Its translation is CASRSGQEHEKLFF.

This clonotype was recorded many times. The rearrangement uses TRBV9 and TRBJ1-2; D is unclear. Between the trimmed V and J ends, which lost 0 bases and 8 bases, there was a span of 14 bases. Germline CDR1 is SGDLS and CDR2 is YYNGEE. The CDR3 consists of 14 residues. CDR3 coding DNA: TGTGCCAGCAGCGTAGATATGGGGATGGTCGGCTACACCTTC. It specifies CASSVDMGMVGYTF.

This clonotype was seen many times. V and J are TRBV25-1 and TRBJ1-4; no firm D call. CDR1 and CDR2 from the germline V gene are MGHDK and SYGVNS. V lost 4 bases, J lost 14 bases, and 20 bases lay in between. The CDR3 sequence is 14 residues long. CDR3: CASSGVGRSFGLFF. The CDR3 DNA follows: TGTGCCAGCAGTGGGGTCGGACGCAGTTTCGGTCTGTTTTTT. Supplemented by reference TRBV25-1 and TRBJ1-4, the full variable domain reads EADIYQTPRYLVIGTGKKITLECSQTMGHDKMYWYQQDPGMELHLIHYSYGVNSTEKGDLSSESTVSRIRTEHFPLTLESARPSHTSQYLCASSGVGRSFGLFFGSGTQLSVL.

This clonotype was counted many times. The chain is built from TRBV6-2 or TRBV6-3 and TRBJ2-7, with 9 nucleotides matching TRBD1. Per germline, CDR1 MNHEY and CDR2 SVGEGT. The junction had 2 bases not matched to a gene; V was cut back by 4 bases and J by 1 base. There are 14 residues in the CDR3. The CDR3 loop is CASSWGQGSYEQYF. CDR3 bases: TGTGCCAGCAGTTGGGGACAGGGATCCTACGAGCAGTACTTC.

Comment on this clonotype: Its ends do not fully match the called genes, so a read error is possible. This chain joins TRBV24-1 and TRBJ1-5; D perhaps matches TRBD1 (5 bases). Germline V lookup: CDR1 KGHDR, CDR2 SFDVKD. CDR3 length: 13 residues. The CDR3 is CAASGGCEQPQHF. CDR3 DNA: TGTGCCGCCAGTGGGGGGTGTGAGCAGCCCCAGCATTTT.

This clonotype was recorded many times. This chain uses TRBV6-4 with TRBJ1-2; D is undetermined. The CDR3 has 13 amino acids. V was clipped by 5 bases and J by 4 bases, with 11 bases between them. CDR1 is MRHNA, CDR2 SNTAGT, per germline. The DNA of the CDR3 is TGTGCCAGCAGTCACCCCTCGGGCTATGGCTACACCTTC. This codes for CASSHPSGYGYTF.

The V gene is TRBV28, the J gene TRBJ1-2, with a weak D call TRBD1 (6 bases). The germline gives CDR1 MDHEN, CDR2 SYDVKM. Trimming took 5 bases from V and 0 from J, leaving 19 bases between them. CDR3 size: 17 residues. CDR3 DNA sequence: TGTGCCAGCAGTATCGGCAGGGGAAAGATTTCTAACTATGGCTACACCTTC. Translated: CASSIGRGKISNYGYTF.

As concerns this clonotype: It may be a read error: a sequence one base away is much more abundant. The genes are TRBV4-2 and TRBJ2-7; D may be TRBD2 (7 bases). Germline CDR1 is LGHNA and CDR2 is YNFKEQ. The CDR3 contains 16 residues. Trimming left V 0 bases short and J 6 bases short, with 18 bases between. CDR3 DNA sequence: TGTGCCAGCAGCCAAGACGGCGGGGGCCCTACCTGCGAGCAGTACTTC. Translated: CASSQDGGGPTCEQYF.

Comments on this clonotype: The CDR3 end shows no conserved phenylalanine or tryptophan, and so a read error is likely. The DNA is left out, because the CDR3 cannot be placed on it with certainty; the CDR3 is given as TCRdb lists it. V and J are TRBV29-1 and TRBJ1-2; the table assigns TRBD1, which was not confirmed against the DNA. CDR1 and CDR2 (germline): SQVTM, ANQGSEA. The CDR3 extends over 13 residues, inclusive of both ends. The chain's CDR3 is CSVEEQEHYGYTV.

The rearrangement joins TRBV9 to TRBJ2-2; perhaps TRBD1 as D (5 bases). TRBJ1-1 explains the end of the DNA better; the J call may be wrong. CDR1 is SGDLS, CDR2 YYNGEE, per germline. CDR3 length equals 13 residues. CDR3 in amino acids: CASSEGMNTEAFF. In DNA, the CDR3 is TGTGCCAGCAGCGAGGGGATGAACACTGAAGCTTTCTTT.

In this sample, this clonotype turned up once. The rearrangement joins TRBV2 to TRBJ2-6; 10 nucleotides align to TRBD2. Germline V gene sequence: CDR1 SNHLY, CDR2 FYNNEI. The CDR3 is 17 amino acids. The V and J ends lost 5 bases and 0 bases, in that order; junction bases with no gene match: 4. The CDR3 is CASSSIAGGSGANVLTF. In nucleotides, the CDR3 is TGTGCCAGCAGTAGTATAGCGGGGGGCTCTGGGGCCAACGTCCTGACTTTC.

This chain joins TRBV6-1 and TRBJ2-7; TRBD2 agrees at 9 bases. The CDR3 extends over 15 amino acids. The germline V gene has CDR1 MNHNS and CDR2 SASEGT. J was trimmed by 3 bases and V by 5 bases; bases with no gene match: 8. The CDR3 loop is CASSQGRGGIYEQYF. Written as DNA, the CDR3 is TGTGCCAGCAGTCAGGGGCGGGGGGGTATCTACGAGCAGTACTTC.

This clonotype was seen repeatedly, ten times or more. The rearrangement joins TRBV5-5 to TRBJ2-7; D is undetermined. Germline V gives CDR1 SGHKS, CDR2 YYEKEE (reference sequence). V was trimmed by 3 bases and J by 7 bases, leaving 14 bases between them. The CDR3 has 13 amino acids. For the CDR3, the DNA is TGTGCCAGCAGCTCAGTCAGCGTTGGTGAGCAGTACTTC. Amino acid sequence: CASSSVSVGEQYF.

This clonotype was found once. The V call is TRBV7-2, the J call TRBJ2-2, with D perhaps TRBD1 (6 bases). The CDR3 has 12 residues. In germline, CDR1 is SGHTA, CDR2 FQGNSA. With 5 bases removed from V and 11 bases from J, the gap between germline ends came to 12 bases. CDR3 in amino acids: CASSARGGELFF. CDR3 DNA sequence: TGTGCCAGCAGCGCCAGGGGTGGTGAGCTGTTTTTT.

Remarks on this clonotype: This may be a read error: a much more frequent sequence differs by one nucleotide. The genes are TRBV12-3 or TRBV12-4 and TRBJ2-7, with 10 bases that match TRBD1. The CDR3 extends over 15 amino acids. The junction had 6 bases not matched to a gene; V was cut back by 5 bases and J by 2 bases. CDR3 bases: TGTGCCAGCAGTCACGGGACAGGGGCTACCTACGAGCAGTACTTC. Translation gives CASSHGTGATYEQYF.

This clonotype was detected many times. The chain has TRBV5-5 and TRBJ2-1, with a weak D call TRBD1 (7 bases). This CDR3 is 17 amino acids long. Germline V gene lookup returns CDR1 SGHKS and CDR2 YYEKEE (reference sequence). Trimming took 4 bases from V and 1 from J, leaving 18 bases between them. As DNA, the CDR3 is TGTGCCAGCAGCCCCGGGGAGGCAGGGGGGTCCTACAATGAGCAGTTCTTC. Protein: CASSPGEAGGSYNEQFF.

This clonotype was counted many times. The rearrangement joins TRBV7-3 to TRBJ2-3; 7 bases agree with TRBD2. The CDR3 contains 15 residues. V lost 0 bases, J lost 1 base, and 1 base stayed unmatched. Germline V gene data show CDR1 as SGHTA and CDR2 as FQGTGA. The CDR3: CASSLTAGGTDTQYF. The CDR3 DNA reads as TGTGCCAGCAGCTTAACTGCGGGAGGCACAGATACGCAGTATTTT.

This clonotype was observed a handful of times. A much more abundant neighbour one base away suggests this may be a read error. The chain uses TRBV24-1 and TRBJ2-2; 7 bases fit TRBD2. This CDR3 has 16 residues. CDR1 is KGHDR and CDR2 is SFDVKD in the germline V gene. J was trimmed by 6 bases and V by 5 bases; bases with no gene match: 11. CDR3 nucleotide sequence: TGTGCCACCAGTGGACAGCGGGGCGCGGACGCCGGGGAGCTGTTTTTT. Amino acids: CATSGQRGADAGELFF.

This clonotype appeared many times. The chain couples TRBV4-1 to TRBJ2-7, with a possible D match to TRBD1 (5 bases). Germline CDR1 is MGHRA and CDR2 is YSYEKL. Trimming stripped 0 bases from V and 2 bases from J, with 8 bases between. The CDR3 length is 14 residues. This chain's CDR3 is CASSQDQGTYEQYF. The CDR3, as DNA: TGCGCCAGCAGCCAAGATCAGGGAACCTACGAGCAGTACTTC.

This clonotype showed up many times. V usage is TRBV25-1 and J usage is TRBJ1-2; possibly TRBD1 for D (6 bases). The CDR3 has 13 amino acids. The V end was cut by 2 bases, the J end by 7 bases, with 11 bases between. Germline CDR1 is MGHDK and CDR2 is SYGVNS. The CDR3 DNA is TGTGCCAGCAGTGAACAGGGGATCGGTGGCTACACCTTC. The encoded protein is CASSEQGIGGYTF.

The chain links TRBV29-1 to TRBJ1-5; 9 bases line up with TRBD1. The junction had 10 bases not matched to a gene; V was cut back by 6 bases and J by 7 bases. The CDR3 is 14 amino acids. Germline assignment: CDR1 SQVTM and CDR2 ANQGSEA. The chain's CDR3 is CSVGTGTGKQPQHF. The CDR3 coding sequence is TGCAGCGTAGGGACGGGGACAGGGAAACAGCCCCAGCATTTT.